This T cell receptor (beta chain) is drawn from a study of cytomegalovirus exposure and HLA in healthy donors. Study details: From about 200 million T cells, an earlier analysis saw 120 million or so unique TCR beta sequences.

The PCR ran on 60 Vbeta and 13 Jbeta primers. Here immunoSEQ multiplex PCR was the method, and the copy in TCRdb shows in-frame clones only, minus some. The table has fewer than 250,000 clones, around 87% seen once. The length of the CDR3 is 16 residues. After removal of 6 bases from V and 4 bases from J, the junction contained 12 bases not matched to a gene. Germline V gene sequence: CDR1 MDHEN, CDR2 SYDVKM. The chain employs TRBV28 and TRBJ2-5, with TRBD1 identical over 9 bases. Sequencing was carried out using PBMCs. This TCR came from a man aged 25-45 years in good health and CMV-seronegative. In DNA form, the CDR3 reads TGTGCCAGCAGGGAACGGACAGGGGTCGATGGAGAGACCCAGTACTTC. Translating it yields CASRERTGVDGETQYF.